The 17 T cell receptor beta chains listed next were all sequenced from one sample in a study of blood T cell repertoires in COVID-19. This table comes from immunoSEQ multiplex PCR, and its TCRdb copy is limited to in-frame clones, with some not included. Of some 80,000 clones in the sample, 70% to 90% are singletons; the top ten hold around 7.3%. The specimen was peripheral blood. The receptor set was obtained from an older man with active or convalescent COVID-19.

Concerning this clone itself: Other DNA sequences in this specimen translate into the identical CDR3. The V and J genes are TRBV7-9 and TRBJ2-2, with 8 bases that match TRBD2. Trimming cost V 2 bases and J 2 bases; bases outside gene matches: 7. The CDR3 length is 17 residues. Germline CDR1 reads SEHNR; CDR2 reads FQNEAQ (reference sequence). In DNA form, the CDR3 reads TGTGCCAGCAGCTTATCGGGCACTAGCGGTAACACCGGGGAGCTGTTTTTT. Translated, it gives CASSLSGTSGNTGELFF.

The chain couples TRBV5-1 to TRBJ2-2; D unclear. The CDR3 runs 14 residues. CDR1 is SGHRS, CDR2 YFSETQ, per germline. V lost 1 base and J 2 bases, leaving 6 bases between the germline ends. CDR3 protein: CASSLNTNTGELFF. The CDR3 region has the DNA TGCGCCAGCAGCTTGAACACCAACACCGGGGAGCTGTTTTTT. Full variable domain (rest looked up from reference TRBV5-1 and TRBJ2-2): KAGVTQTPRYLIKTRGQQVTLSCSPISGHRSVSWYQQTPGQGLQFLFEYFSETQRNKGNFPGRFSGRQFSNSRSEMNVSTLELGDSALYLCASSLNTNTGELFFGEGSRLTVL.

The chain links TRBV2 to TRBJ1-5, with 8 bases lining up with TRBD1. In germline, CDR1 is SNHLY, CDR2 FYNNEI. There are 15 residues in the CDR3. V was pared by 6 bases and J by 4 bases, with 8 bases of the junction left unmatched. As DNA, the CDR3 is TGTGCCAGCAGCCGAGTCGGGGACAGGAATCAGCCCCAGCATTTT. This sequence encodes CASSRVGDRNQPQHF.

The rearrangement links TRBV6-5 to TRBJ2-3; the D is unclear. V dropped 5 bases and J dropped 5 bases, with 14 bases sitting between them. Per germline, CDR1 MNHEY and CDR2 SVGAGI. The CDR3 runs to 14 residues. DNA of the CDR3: TGTGCCAGCAGTCTAGTCATTCTGGGAGATACGCAGTATTTT. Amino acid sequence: CASSLVILGDTQYF.

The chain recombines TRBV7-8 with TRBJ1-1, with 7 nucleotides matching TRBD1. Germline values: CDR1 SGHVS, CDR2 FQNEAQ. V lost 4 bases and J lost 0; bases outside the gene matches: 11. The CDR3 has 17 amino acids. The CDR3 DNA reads TGTGCCAGCAGCTCGGGGGACAGAAATATTATGAACACTGAAGCTTTCTTT. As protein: CASSSGDRNIMNTEAFF.

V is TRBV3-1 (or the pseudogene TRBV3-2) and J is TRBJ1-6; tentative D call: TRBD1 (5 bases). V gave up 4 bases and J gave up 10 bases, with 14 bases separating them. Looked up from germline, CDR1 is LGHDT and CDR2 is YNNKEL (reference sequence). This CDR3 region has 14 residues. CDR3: CASSRNGGTSPLHF. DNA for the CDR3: TGTGCCAGCAGCCGCAACGGGGGGACGTCACCCCTCCACTTT.

CDR3 amino acids: CASSVSLGPGGTQYF. CDR3 DNA: TGTGCCAGCAGCGTGTCACTCGGGCCGGGGGGTACGCAGTATTTT. The gene calls are TRBV7-3 and TRBJ2-3; 7 bases line up with TRBD2. The CDR3 is made up of 15 amino acids. V lost 5 bases, J lost 8 bases, and 13 bases stayed unmatched. Germline CDR1 reads SGHTA; CDR2 reads FQGTGA.

CDR3 DNA sequence: TGTGCCAGCAGCTTAGAAGGGGTTGGTAATGAAAAACTGTTTTTT. It yields the protein CASSLEGVGNEKLFF. V usage is TRBV7-9 and J usage is TRBJ1-4; tentatively, D is TRBD1 (5 bases). This CDR3 comprises 15 residues. Per germline, CDR1 SEHNR and CDR2 FQNEAQ (reference sequence). V was shortened by 1 base and J by 4 bases, with 10 bases between the two germline ends.

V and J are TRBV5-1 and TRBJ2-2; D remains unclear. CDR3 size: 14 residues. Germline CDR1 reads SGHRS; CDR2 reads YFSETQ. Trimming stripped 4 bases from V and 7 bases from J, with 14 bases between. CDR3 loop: CASSTGYSNGELFF. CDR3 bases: TGCGCCAGCAGCACCGGCTACAGCAACGGGGAGCTGTTTTTT. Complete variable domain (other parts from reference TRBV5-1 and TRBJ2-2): KAGVTQTPRYLIKTRGQQVTLSCSPISGHRSVSWYQQTPGQGLQFLFEYFSETQRNKGNFPGRFSGRQFSNSRSEMNVSTLELGDSALYLCASSTGYSNGELFFGEGSRLTVL.

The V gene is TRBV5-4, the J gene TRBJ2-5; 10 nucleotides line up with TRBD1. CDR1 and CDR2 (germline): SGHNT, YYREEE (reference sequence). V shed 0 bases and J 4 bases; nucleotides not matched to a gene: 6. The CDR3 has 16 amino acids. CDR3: CASSLGQGASGETQYF. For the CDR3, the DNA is TGTGCCAGCAGCTTGGGACAGGGGGCGTCCGGAGAGACCCAGTACTTC.

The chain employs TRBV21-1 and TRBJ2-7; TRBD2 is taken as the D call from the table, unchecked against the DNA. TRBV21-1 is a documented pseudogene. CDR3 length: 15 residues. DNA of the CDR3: TGTGCCAGCAGCAAAGCTGCGCCATCCTGTTACGAGCAGTACGTC. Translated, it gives CASSKAAPSCYEQYV.

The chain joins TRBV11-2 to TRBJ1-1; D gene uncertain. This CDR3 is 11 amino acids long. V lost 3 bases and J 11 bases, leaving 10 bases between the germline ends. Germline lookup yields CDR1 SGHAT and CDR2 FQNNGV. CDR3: CASSLTVEAFF. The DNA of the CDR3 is TGTGCCAGCAGCTTGACTGTAGAGGCTTTCTTT.

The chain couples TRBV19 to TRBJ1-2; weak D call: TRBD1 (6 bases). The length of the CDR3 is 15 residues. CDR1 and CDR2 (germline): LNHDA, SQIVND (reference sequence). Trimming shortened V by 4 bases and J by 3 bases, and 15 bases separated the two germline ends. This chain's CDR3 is CASSTPDSIYYGYTF. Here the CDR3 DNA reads TGTGCCAGTAGTACCCCGGACAGTATCTACTATGGCTACACCTTC.

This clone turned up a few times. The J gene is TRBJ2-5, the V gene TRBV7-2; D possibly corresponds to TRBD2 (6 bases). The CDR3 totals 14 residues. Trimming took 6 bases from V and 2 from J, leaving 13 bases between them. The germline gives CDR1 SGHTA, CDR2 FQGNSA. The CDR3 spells CASSLDGGQETQYF. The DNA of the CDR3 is TGTGCCAGCAGTTTGGATGGGGGGCAAGAGACCCAGTACTTC.

The CDR3 nucleotides are TGTGCCAGCAGCCAAGACGGGAGACTGACTGAAGCTTTCTTT. Residues: CASSQDGRLTEAFF. The rearrangement uses TRBV3-1 (or the pseudogene TRBV3-2) and TRBJ1-1; D not resolved. Germline V gene data show CDR1 as LGHDT and CDR2 as YNNKEL (reference sequence). V was pared by 0 bases and J by 5 bases, with 10 bases between. The CDR3 length is 14 residues.

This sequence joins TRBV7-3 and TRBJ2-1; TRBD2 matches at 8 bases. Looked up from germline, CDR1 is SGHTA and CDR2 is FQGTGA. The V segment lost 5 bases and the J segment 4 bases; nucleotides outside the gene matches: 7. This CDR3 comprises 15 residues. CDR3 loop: CASSLISGTYNEQFF. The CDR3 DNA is TGTGCCAGCAGCCTAATTAGCGGGACTTACAATGAGCAGTTCTTC.

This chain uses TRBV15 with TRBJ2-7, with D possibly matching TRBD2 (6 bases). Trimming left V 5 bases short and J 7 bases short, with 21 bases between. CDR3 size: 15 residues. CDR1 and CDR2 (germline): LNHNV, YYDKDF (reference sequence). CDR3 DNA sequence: TGTGCCACCAGCCCTCGCCTCGGCAGGGCGGGGGAGCAGTACGTC. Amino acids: CATSPRLGRAGEQYV.